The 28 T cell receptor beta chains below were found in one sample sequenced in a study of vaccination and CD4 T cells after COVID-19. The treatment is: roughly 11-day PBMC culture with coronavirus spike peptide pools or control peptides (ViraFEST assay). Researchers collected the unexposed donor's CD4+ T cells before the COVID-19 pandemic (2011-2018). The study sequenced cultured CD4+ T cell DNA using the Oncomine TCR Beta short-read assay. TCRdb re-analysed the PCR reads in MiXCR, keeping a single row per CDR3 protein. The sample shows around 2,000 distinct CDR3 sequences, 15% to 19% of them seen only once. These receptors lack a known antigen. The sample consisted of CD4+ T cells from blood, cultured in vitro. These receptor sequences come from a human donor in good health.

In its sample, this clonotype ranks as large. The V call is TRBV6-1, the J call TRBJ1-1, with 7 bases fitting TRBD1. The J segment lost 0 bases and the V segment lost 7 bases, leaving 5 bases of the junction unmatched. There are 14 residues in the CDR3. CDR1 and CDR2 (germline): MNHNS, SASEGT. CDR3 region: CASTQGQLNTEAFF. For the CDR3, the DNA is TGTGCCAGCACCCAGGGACAGTTGAACACTGAAGCTTTCTTT.

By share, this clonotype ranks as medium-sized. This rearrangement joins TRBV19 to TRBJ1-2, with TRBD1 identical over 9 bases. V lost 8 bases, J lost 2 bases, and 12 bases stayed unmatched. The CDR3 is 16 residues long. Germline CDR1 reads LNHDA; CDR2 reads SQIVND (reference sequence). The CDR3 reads CASQEDRGPVNYGYTF. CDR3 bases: TGTGCCAGTCAAGAGGACAGGGGTCCCGTCAACTATGGCTACACCTTC.

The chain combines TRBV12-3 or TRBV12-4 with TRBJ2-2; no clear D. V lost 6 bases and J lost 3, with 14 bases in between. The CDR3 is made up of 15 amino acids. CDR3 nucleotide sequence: TGTGCCAGCAGGTACTCGCCCGATTACACCGGGGAGCTGTTTTTT. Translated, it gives CASRYSPDYTGELFF.

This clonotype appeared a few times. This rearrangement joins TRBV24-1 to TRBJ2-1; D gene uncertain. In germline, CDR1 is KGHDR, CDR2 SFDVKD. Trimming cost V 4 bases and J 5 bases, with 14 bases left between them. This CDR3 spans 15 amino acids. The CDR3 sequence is CATSDSGGGNNEQFF. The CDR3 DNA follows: TGTGCCACCAGTGACTCCGGCGGCGGCAACAATGAGCAGTTCTTC.

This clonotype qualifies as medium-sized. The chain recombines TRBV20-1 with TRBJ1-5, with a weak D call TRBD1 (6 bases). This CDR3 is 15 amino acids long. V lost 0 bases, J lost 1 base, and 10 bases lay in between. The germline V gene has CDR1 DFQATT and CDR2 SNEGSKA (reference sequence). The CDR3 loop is CSARENTGSNQPQHF. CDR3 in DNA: TGCAGTGCTAGAGAAAATACAGGGAGCAATCAGCCCCAGCATTTT.

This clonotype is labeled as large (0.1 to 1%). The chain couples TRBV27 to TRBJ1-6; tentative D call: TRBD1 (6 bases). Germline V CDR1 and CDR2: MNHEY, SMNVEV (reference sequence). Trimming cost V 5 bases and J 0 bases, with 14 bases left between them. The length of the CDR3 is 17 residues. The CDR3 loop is CASSPQGWDSYNSPLHF. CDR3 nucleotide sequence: TGTGCCAGCAGTCCTCAGGGGTGGGACTCCTATAATTCACCCCTCCACTTT.

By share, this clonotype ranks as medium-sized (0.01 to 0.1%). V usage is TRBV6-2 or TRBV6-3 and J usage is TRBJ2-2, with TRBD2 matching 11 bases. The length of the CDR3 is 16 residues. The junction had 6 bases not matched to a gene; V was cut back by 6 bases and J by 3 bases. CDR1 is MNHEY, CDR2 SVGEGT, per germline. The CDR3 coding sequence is TGTGCCAGCAGCGCTCTAGCGGGGGGATACACCGGGGAGCTGTTTTTT. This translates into CASSALAGGYTGELFF.

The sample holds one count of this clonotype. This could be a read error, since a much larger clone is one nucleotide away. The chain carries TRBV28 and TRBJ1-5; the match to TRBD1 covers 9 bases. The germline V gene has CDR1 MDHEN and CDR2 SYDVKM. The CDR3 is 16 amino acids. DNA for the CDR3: TGTGCCAGCAGCCCACCGGGACAGGGAGTTGGTCAGCCCCAGCGTTTT. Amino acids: CASSPPGQGVGQPQRF.

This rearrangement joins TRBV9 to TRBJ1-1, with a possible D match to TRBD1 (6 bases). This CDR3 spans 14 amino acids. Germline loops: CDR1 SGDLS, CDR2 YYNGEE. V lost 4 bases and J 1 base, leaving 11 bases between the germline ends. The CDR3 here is CASSPQTGNTEAFF. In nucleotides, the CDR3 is TGTGCCAGCAGCCCCCAGACAGGGAACACTGAAGCTTTCTTT.

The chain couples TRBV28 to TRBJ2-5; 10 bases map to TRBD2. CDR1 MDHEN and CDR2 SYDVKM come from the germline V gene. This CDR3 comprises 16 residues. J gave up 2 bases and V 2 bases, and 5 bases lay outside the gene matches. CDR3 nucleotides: TGTGCCAGCAGTTTAGGGGCTAGCGGGGGACAAGAGACCCAGTACTTC. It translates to CASSLGASGGQETQYF.

CDR3 in amino acids: CASSLDPGQGPGELFF. The CDR3 DNA reads TGTGCCAGCAGCTTAGATCCGGGACAGGGCCCCGGGGAGCTGTTTTTT. The chain uses TRBV11-3 and TRBJ2-2; 9 bases are shared with TRBD1. The CDR3 contains 16 residues. V was clipped by 0 bases and J by 6 bases; unmatched bases: 5. Germline V CDR1 and CDR2: SGHNT, YENEEA.

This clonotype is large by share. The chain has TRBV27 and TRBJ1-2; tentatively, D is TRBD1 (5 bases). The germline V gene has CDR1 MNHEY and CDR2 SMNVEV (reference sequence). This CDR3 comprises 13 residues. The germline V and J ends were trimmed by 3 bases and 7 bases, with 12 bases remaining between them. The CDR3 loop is CASSFPGGGGYTF. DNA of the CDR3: TGTGCCAGCAGTTTTCCTGGGGGAGGTGGCTACACCTTC.

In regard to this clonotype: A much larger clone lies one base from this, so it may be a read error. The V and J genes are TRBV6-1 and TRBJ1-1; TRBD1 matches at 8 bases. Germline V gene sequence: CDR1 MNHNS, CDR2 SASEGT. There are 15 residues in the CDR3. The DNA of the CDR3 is TGTACCAGCAGAGTCATCGGGACAGGGAACACTGAAGCTTTCTTT. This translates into CTSRVIGTGNTEAFF.

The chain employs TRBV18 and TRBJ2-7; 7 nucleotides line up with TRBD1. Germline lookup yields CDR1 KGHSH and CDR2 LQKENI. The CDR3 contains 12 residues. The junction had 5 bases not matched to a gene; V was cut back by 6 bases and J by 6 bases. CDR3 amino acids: CASSTDRAEQYF. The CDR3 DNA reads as TGTGCCAGCTCTACAGACAGGGCCGAGCAGTACTTC. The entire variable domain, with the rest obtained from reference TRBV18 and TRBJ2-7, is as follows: NAGVMQNPRHLVRRRGQEARLRCSPMKGHSHVYWYRQLPEEGLKFMVYLQKENIIDESGMPKERFSAEFPKEGPSILRIQQVVRGDSAAYFCASSTDRAEQYFGPGTRLTVT.

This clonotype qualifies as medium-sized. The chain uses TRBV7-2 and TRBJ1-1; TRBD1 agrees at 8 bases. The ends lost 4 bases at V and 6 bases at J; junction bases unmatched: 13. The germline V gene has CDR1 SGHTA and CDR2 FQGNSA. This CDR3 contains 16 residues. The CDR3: CASSSLGTGGLAEAFF. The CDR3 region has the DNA TGTGCCAGCAGCTCCCTTGGGACAGGAGGACTCGCTGAAGCTTTCTTT.

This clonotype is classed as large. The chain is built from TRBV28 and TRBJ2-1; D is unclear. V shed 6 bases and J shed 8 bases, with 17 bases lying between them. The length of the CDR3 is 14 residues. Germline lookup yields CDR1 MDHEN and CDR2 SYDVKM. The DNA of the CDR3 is TGTGCCAGCAGAATGTATTCCCCCCCAGATGAGCAGTTCTTC. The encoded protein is CASRMYSPPDEQFF.

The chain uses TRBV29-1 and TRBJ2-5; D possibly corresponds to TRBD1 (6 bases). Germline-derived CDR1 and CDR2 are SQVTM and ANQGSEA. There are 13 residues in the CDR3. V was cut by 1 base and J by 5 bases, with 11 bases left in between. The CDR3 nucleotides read TGCAGCGTTGAAGGACAGGCCAAGGAGACCCAGTACTTC. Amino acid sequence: CSVEGQAKETQYF.

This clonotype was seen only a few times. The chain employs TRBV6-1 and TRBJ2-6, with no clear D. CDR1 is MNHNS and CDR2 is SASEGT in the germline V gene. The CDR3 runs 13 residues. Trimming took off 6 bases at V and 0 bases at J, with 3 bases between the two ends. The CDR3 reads CASRVSGANVLTF. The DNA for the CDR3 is TGTGCCAGCAGGGTCTCTGGGGCCAACGTCCTGACTTTC.

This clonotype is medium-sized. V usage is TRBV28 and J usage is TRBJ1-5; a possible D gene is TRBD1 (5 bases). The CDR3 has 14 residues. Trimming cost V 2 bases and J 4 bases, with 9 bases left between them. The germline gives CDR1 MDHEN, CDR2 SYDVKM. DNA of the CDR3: TGTGCCAGCAGTTTACTGACAGCTAATCAGCCCCAGCATTTT. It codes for CASSLLTANQPQHF.

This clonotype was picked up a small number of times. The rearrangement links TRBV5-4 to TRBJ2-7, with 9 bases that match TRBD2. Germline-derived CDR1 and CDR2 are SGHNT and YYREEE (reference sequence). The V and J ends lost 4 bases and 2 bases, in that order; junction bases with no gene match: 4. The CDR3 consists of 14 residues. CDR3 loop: CASSPRGGPYEQYF. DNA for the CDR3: TGTGCCAGCAGCCCGCGGGGGGGCCCCTACGAGCAGTACTTC.

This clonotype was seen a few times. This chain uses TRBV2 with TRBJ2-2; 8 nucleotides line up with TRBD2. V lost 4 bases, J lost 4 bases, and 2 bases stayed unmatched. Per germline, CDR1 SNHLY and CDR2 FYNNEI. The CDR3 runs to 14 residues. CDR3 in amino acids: CASSVLAATGELFF. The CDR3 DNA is TGTGCCAGCAGTGTACTAGCGGCCACCGGGGAGCTGTTTTTT.

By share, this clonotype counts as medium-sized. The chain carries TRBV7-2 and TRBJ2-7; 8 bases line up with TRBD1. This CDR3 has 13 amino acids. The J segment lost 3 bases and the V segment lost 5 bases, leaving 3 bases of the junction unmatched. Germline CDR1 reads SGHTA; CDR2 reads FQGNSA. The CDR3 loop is CASSRTGGYEQYF. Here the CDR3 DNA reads TGTGCCAGCAGCCGTACAGGGGGCTACGAGCAGTACTTC.

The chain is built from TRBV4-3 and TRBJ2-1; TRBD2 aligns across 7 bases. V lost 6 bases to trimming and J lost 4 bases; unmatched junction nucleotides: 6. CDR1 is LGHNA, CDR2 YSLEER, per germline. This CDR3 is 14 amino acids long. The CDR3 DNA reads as TGCGCCAGCAGTCTTGGGGGGGGATACAATGAGCAGTTCTTC. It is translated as CASSLGGGYNEQFF.

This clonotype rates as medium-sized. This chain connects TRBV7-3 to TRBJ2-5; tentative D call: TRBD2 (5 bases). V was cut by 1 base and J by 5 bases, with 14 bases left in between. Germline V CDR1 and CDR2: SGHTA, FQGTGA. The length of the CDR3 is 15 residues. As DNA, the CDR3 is TGTGCCAGCAGCTTAAATTTTGGAGCGGTCGAGACCCAGTACTTC. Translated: CASSLNFGAVETQYF.

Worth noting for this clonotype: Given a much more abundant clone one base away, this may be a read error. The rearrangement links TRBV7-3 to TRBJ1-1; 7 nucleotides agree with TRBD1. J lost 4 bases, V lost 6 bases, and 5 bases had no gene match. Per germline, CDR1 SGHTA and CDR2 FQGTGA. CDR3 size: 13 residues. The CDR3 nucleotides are TGTGCCAGCAGAGAAGCAGGGGGCACTGAAGCTTTCTTT. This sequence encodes CASREAGGTEAFF.

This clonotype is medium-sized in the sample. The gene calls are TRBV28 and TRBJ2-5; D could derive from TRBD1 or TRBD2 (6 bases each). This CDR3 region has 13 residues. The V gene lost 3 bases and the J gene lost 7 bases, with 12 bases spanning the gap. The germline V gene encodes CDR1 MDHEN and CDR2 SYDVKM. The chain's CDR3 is CASSFGGRWTQYF. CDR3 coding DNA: TGTGCCAGCAGTTTTGGGGGGCGCTGGACCCAGTACTTC.

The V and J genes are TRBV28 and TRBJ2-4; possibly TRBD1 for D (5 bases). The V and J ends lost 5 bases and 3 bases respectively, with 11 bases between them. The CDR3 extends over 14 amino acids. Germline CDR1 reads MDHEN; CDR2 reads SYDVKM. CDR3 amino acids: CASSPQGIKNIQYF. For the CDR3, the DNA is TGTGCCAGCAGTCCCCAGGGAATCAAAAACATTCAGTACTTC.

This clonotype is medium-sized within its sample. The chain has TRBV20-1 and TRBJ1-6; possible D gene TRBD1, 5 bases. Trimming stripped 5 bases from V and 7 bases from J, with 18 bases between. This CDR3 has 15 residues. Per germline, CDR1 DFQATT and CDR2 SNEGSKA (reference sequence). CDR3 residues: CSAAGGGSGNSPLHF. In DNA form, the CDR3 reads TGCAGTGCTGCTGGTGGTGGTTCAGGGAATTCACCCCTCCACTTT.